This passage covers 27 T cell receptor beta chains from one sample sequenced in a study of cytomegalovirus exposure and HLA in healthy donors. PCR primers comprised 60 Vbeta and 13 Jbeta primers. Sequencing was performed with immunoSEQ multiplex PCR; in TCRdb, only in-frame clones are kept and a portion is missing. The sample includes about 110,000 clones, roughly 71% seen only once; the top ten take 5.4%. The sample was PBMCs. These TCRs come from a woman aged 65 to 85 in good health and CMV-seropositive.

The chain carries TRBV10-2 and TRBJ2-1; 15 bases line up with TRBD2. V trimming: 2 bases; J trimming: 9 bases; junction bases outside the gene matches: 8. The germline gives CDR1 WSHSY, CDR2 SAAADI. The length of the CDR3 is 17 residues. The CDR3 is CASSEGRTSGGETEQFF. Written as DNA, the CDR3 is TGCGCCAGCAGTGAGGGGAGGACTAGCGGGGGGGAGACTGAGCAGTTCTTC.

With regard to this clone: This CDR3 is also generated by other DNA sequences in the sample. The chain recombines TRBV7-9 with TRBJ2-1; a possible D gene is TRBD1 (5 bases). The CDR3 has 15 residues. Germline V lookup: CDR1 SEHNR, CDR2 FQNEAQ (reference sequence). The V end lost 5 bases, the J end lost 0 bases, and 11 bases lay between the germline ends. CDR3 sequence: CASSPGRGSYNEQFF. CDR3 coding DNA: TGTGCCAGCAGCCCCGGTAGGGGCTCCTACAATGAGCAGTTCTTC.

J is TRBJ2-3 and V is TRBV29-1, with a weak D call TRBD2 (6 bases). V dropped 1 base and J dropped 4 bases, with 9 bases sitting between them. The CDR3 loop spans 13 amino acids. Germline-derived CDR1 and CDR2 are SQVTM and ANQGSEA. CDR3 amino acids: CSVEVLASDTQYF. Here the CDR3 DNA reads TGCAGCGTTGAAGTACTAGCTTCAGATACGCAGTATTTT.

V gene TRBV13 combines with J gene TRBJ2-7; no firm D call. Trimming left V 0 bases short and J 3 bases short, with 9 bases between. This CDR3 has 14 residues. Looked up from germline, CDR1 is PRHDT and CDR2 is FYEKMQ (reference sequence). CDR3 in amino acids: CASSLGNYGYEQYF. The CDR3 coding sequence is TGTGCCAGCAGCTTAGGGAACTATGGCTACGAGCAGTACTTC.

V usage is TRBV7-9 and J usage is TRBJ2-3; TRBD1 is a possible D gene (5 bases). The V end was cut by 1 base, the J end by 4 bases, with 9 bases between. The CDR3 is 14 amino acids. From germline, CDR1 is SEHNR and CDR2 FQNEAQ (reference sequence). The CDR3 DNA is TGTGCCAGCAGCTTAGGGGGCCGGGCAGATACGCAGTATTTT. Its protein product is CASSLGGRADTQYF.

This clone turned up a few times. The gene calls are TRBV7-9 and TRBJ1-1, with TRBD1 matching 7 bases. Germline V gives CDR1 SEHNR, CDR2 FQNEAQ (reference sequence). V lost 4 bases and J lost 7; bases outside the gene matches: 15. The CDR3 covers 16 residues. This CDR3 reads CASSYPTGQVVNEAFF. CDR3 bases: TGTGCCAGCAGCTACCCGACAGGGCAGGTGGTAAATGAAGCTTTCTTT.

This chain connects TRBV4-2 to TRBJ1-2, with 8 bases aligning to TRBD1. In germline, CDR1 is LGHNA, CDR2 YNFKEQ. The CDR3 consists of 17 residues. The junction had 10 bases not matched to a gene; V was cut back by 4 bases and J by 0 bases. In DNA form, the CDR3 reads TGTGCCAGCAGCCCCTCAGGGGGCGAACCCTCTAACTATGGCTACACCTTC. Its protein product is CASSPSGGEPSNYGYTF.

The CDR3 DNA reads as TGTGCCAGCAGCCTTAGGGGACAGGTAACCGGGGCCAACGTCCTGACTTTC. It translates to CASSLRGQVTGANVLTF. The V and J genes are TRBV7-6 and TRBJ2-6; TRBD1 agrees at 8 bases. The trim removed 5 bases at V and 4 bases at J, leaving 10 bases unmatched. The CDR3 contains 17 residues. The germline gives CDR1 SGHVS, CDR2 FNYEAQ.

The V call is TRBV6-1, the J call TRBJ1-1; tentative D call: TRBD1 (6 bases). The CDR3 has 15 residues. V was clipped by 7 bases and J by 0 bases, with 15 bases between them. Germline V CDR1 and CDR2: MNHNS, SASEGT. CDR3 coding DNA: TGTGCCAGCACCGGACAGATTTATATGAACACTGAAGCTTTCTTT. Translated, it gives CASTGQIYMNTEAFF.

This clone has a handful of counts. The genes are TRBV2 and TRBJ1-3, with TRBD1 as a possible D gene (5 bases). V lost 6 bases to trimming and J lost 0 bases, with 15 bases between them. Germline CDR1 and CDR2: SNHLY and FYNNEI. CDR3 size: 16 residues. The CDR3 reads CASRQRDSTSGNTIYF. The CDR3 DNA reads as TGTGCCAGCAGACAGCGTGACAGTACCTCTGGAAACACCATATATTTT.

This clone occurred a few times. This chain uses TRBV15 with TRBJ2-1; a possible D gene is TRBD1 (5 bases). Germline V lookup: CDR1 LNHNV, CDR2 YYDKDF (reference sequence). V shed 3 bases and J shed 10 bases, with 13 bases lying between them. This CDR3 contains 13 residues. The CDR3 protein is CATSRTTAEEQFF. DNA for the CDR3: TGTGCCACCAGCAGGACGACAGCCGAGGAGCAGTTCTTC.

The V and J genes are TRBV2 and TRBJ1-1; D possibly corresponds to TRBD1 (5 bases). The CDR3 has 14 amino acids. Per germline, CDR1 SNHLY and CDR2 FYNNEI. Between the trimmed V and J ends, which lost 1 base and 6 bases, there was a span of 12 bases. The CDR3 protein is CASSEEAGKPEAFF. In DNA form, the CDR3 reads TGTGCCAGCAGTGAAGAGGCAGGGAAGCCTGAAGCTTTCTTT.

The rearrangement links TRBV2 to TRBJ2-7, with 9 nucleotides matching TRBD1. In germline, CDR1 is SNHLY, CDR2 FYNNEI. Trimming at V came to 5 bases and at J to 4 bases, leaving 12 bases not matched to a gene. This CDR3 is 16 amino acids long. The CDR3 region has the DNA TGTGCCAGCAGTCAACCCACCTGGACAGGGGTTTACGAGCAGTACTTC. This encodes CASSQPTWTGVYEQYF.

This clone was seen more than once but under ten times. This sequence joins TRBV19 and TRBJ1-4, with a weak D call TRBD1 (6 bases). V lost 9 bases to trimming and J lost 4 bases, with 12 bases between them. Germline values: CDR1 LNHDA, CDR2 SQIVND (reference sequence). This CDR3 region has 13 residues. In nucleotides, the CDR3 is TGTGCCAGCCTCGACAGGTATAATGAAAAACTGTTTTTT. Protein: CASLDRYNEKLFF.

The chain couples TRBV13 to TRBJ1-1; D not certain. There are 14 residues in the CDR3. The germline CDR1 and CDR2 sequences are PRHDT and FYEKMQ (reference sequence). The germline V and J ends were trimmed by 10 bases and 5 bases, with 20 bases remaining between them. CDR3 bases: TGTGCCACCTTTCTTAGGGTGGCGGGGACTGAAGCTTTCTTT. The encoded protein is CATFLRVAGTEAFF.

This clone appeared a few times. The chain is built from TRBV6-5 and TRBJ1-2; no clear D gene. The V gene lost 5 bases and the J gene lost 2 bases, with 12 bases spanning the gap. This CDR3 region has 14 residues. Per germline, CDR1 MNHEY and CDR2 SVGAGI. The DNA for the CDR3 is TGTGCCAGCAGTCCGATAGTCGGGAACTATGGCTACACCTTC. Protein sequence: CASSPIVGNYGYTF.

This chain joins TRBV2 and TRBJ2-7, with 11 positions matching TRBD2. The germline V gene encodes CDR1 SNHLY and CDR2 FYNNEI. CDR3 size: 15 residues. V was clipped by 6 bases and J by 4 bases; unmatched bases: 8. The CDR3 DNA reads as TGTGCCAGCAGCGACCCTAGCGGGGGGTTTTACGAGCAGTACTTC. Translation gives CASSDPSGGFYEQYF.

The genes are TRBV6-5 and TRBJ1-5; D is perhaps TRBD1 (5 bases). Per the germline V gene, CDR1 is MNHEY and CDR2 is SVGAGI. Trimming left V 5 bases short and J 8 bases short, with 16 bases between. This CDR3 contains 14 residues. CDR3 sequence (DNA): TGTGCCAGCAGTCCCCTCAGGGCGGATGAGCCCCAGCATTTT. Translating it yields CASSPLRADEPQHF.

This clone was seen only a few times. The chain joins TRBV6-5 to TRBJ1-4, with D unclear. The CDR3 sequence is 14 residues long. V lost 11 bases and J 0 bases, leaving 13 bases between the germline ends. Germline CDR1 and CDR2: MNHEY and SVGAGI. CDR3 coding DNA: TGTGCCGTAGCAGCGAGGGCAACTAATGAAAAACTGTTTTTT. This gives the protein CAVAARATNEKLFF.

The chain is built from TRBV7-6 and TRBJ1-4; 10 nucleotides match TRBD1. V shed 4 bases and J 2 bases; nucleotides not matched to a gene: 4. The CDR3 loop spans 16 amino acids. The germline gives CDR1 SGHVS, CDR2 FNYEAQ. The CDR3 nucleotides are TGTGCCAGCAGCTCGACAGGGGGCGGGACTAATGAAAAACTGTTTTTT. It translates to CASSSTGGGTNEKLFF.

There are a few counts of this clone. Here the CDR3 reads CASSSCRGTEQYF. In DNA, the CDR3 is TGCGCCAGCAGCTCGTGTAGGGGGACCGAGCAGTACTTC. The chain uses TRBV23-1 and TRBJ2-7; D perhaps matches TRBD1 (6 bases). TRBV23-1 is an ORF, and what it does is uncertain. The CDR3 contains 13 residues. Trimming took off 6 bases at V and 6 bases at J, with 15 bases between the two ends.

V usage is TRBV4-1 and J usage is TRBJ1-1; 11 nucleotides agree with TRBD1. Losses at the gene ends were 4 bases for V and 0 bases for J; bases not matched to a gene: 7. CDR3 length: 17 residues. CDR1 is MGHRA and CDR2 is YSYEKL in the germline V gene. The CDR3 nucleotides are TGCGCCAGCAGCCTCGCCAGGGACAGGGGGTTGAACACTGAAGCTTTCTTT. Protein product: CASSLARDRGLNTEAFF.

In this sample, this clone turned up a few times. The V call is TRBV14, the J call TRBJ1-2; a possible D gene is TRBD1 (6 bases). Germline V CDR1 and CDR2: SGHDN, FVKESK. Trimming removed 2 bases from V and 4 bases from J, with 14 bases in between. The CDR3 extends over 15 amino acids. Here the CDR3 reads CASSQQPQGGYGYTF. CDR3 bases: TGTGCCAGCAGCCAACAGCCACAGGGCGGCTATGGCTACACCTTC.

The chain employs TRBV2 and TRBJ1-6; weak D call: TRBD1 (5 bases). Per the germline V gene, CDR1 is SNHLY and CDR2 is FYNNEI. The CDR3 runs to 14 residues. The V and J ends lost 6 bases and 7 bases respectively, with 13 bases between them. The CDR3 loop reads CASRPDSLNSPLHF. The CDR3 coding sequence is TGTGCCAGCAGGCCTGACAGCCTGAATTCACCCCTCCACTTT.

The chain uses TRBV11-3 and TRBJ2-2; 7 positions agree with TRBD1. CDR1 is SGHNT and CDR2 is YENEEA in the germline V gene. J was trimmed by 7 bases and V by 5 bases; bases with no gene match: 7. CDR3 size: 14 residues. As DNA, the CDR3 is TGTGCCAGCAGCCACGACAGGGCGGTCGGGGAGCTGTTTTTT. Translation gives CASSHDRAVGELFF. The whole variable domain, filled in from reference TRBV11-3 and TRBJ2-2, reads EAGVVQSPRYKIIEKKQPVAFWCNPISGHNTLYWYLQNLGQGPELLIRYENEEAVDDSQLPKDRFSAERLKGVDSTLKIQPAELGDSAVYLCASSHDRAVGELFFGEGSRLTVL.

The gene calls are TRBV30 and TRBJ2-7; TRBD1 agrees at 8 bases. Germline values: CDR1 GTSNPN, CDR2 SVGIG (reference sequence). J was trimmed by 2 bases and V by 3 bases; bases with no gene match: 3. This CDR3 has 13 residues. The CDR3 sequence is CAWRGQATYEQYF. CDR3 nucleotides: TGTGCCTGGAGGGGACAGGCGACCTACGAGCAGTACTTC.

The chain has TRBV7-8 and TRBJ1-5; 10 positions match TRBD1. The germline CDR1 and CDR2 sequences are SGHVS and FQNEAQ. The CDR3 covers 16 residues. With V trimmed by 2 bases and J by 4 bases, 5 bases remained unmatched. The CDR3 reads CASSLRSGQGNQPQHF. CDR3 DNA sequence: TGTGCCAGCAGCTTAAGGTCGGGACAGGGGAATCAGCCCCAGCATTTT.